This record looks at one T cell receptor beta chain sequence and its context. Clones were sequenced by immunoSEQ multiplex PCR, and TCRdb holds only the in-frame ones, with some missing. The data hold 150,000 to 200,000 clones, with roughly 84% observed a single time. This entry is derived from a study of cytomegalovirus exposure and HLA in healthy donors. The CDR3 is 17 residues long. The ends lost 3 bases at V and 2 bases at J; junction bases unmatched: 11. Per germline, CDR1 SGDLS and CDR2 YYNGEE. The specimen was PBMCs. The V call is TRBV9, the J call TRBJ2-3, with 8 bases identical to TRBD2. The receptor was derived from a man between 18 and 35 years old in good health and CMV-seropositive. CDR3 region: CASSATGTSGITDTQYF. The CDR3 DNA reads TGTGCCAGCAGCGCCACGGGTACTAGCGGCATCACAGATACGCAGTATTTT.